The sequence of this T cell receptor beta chain was determined in a study of blood T cell repertoires in COVID-19. The CDR3 consists of 14 residues. CDR1 is LGHNA and CDR2 is YNFKEQ in the germline V gene. Trimming removed 0 bases from V and 2 bases from J, with 5 bases in between. This clone has a handful of counts. The sample holds other DNA sequences that translate to the same CDR3. In the source study's methods: Estimated nucleated cell counts came from reference gene primer amplification. The method was immunoSEQ multiplex PCR; TCRdb's version includes in-frame clones alone and lacks a portion of them. Clonal size and the V and J genes are those of that table, whereas D and trimming came from the DNA. This sample has about 150,000 clones, with roughly 83% found just once.

This chain uses TRBV4-2 with TRBJ1-5; D is undetermined. The origin of this receptor is a woman aged 60-75 years with acute or convalescent COVID-19. The sequenced sample consisted of peripheral blood. CDR3 residues: CASSQDGGNQPQHF. The CDR3 coding sequence is TGTGCCAGCAGCCAAGATGGAGGCAATCAGCCCCAGCATTTT.